These T cell receptor beta chains were read from a single sample in a study of T-cell memory formation after mild COVID-19. TCRdb reprocessed the 5' RACE reads with MiXCR, giving one entry per CDR3 protein. The sample has about 500,000 distinct CDR3 sequences; 20% are singletons. Sample: PBMCs or a T cell subset sorted from them (not recorded which). These TCRs come from an adult woman who had mild COVID-19 (a few samples of this study predate the infection). Cell type and time point are not known. Each CDR3 is given with its conserved first and last residue. A D gene is named only where the DNA matches it firmly. Clone size is not always given. Where it is, it says once, few, many or a class for expanded clones.

clone size	J gene	D gene	V gene	CDR3 protein	CDR3 DNA
-	TRBJ1-1	TRBD1	TRBV3-1	CASSQNRGLNTEAFF	TGTGCCAGCAGCCAGAACAGGGGTTTGAACACTGAAGCTTTCTTT
-	TRBJ2-3	TRBD2	TRBV6-1	CASSGLAGVVYSTDTQYF	TGTGCCAGCAGCGGACTAGCGGGAGTGGTTTATAGCACAGATACGCAGTATTTT
-	TRBJ2-7	TRBD1	TRBV27	CASSSDRGVPYEQYF	TGTGCCAGCAGTTCGGACAGGGGGGTCCCCTACGAGCAGTACTTC
few	TRBJ2-7	-	TRBV15	CATSRGMGWEQYF	TGTGCCACCAGCAGGGGGATGGGGTGGGAGCAGTACTTC
-	TRBJ2-1	TRBD2	TRBV15	CATSRGGSGRNEQFF	TGTGCCACCAGCAGAGGGGGTAGCGGGAGAAATGAGCAGTTCTTC
-	TRBJ1-1	-	TRBV6-6	CASSPTGNKAFF	TGTGCCAGCAGTCCTACAGGGAACAAGGCTTTCTTT
few	TRBJ1-3	-	TRBV7-2	CASTDYEGNTIYF	TGTGCCAGCACCGATTACGAGGGAAACACCATATATTTT
-	TRBJ2-7	TRBD2	TRBV25-1	CASSGGRVSEQYF	TGTGCCAGCAGTGGCGGGAGGGTATCCGAGCAGTACTTC
-	TRBJ2-1	TRBD2	TRBV4-3	CASSQDGTSGINEQFF	TGCGCCAGCAGCCAAGACGGGACTAGCGGGATAAATGAGCAGTTCTTC
-	TRBJ2-1	TRBD2	TRBV4-3	CASSQTTSGSGVRNEQFF	TGCGCCAGCAGCCAGACGACTAGCGGGAGTGGGGTTAGGAATGAGCAGTTCTTC
-	TRBJ1-6	TRBD1	TRBV19	CASSATGRVLKGSPLHF	TGTGCCAGTAGTGCGACAGGGCGTGTGTTAAAGGGATCACCCCTCCACTTT
few	TRBJ2-7	-	TRBV5-1	CASSVVSTGEQYF	TGCGCCAGCAGTGTGGTCTCTACGGGCGAGCAGTACTTC
-	TRBJ2-7	-	TRBV30	CAWSPTVITWGVQYF	TGTGCCTGGAGTCCTACCGTAATAACCTGGGGGGTGCAGTACTTC
many	TRBJ1-1	-	TRBV18	CASSEDMNTEAFF	TGTGCCAGCTCAGAGGACATGAACACTGAAGCTTTCTTT
few	TRBJ1-6	TRBD1	TRBV25-1	CASRTGGSNSPLHF	TGTGCCAGCAGGACAGGGGGCTCCAATTCACCCCTCCACTTT
few	TRBJ1-1	-	TRBV12-3/TRBV12-4	CASSLNSAFF	TGTGCCAGCAGTTTGAATAGTGCTTTCTTT
-	TRBJ1-3	-	TRBV15	CATSRGGNTIYF	TGTGCCACCAGCAGAGGTGGAAACACCATATATTTT
once	TRBJ2-4	-	TRBV7-2	CASNEAKNIQYF	TGTGCCAGCAACGAGGCCAAAAACATTCAGTACTTC
-	TRBJ1-1	-	TRBV20-1	CRPLAQGSMNTEAFF	TGCAGGCCCCTCGCCCAGGGCTCTATGAACACTGAAGCTTTCTTT
-	TRBJ1-5	TRBD1	TRBV30	CAWSVQGQGNQPQHF	TGTGCCTGGAGTGTACAGGGACAGGGGAATCAGCCCCAGCATTTT
-	TRBJ2-5	TRBD2	TRBV4-2	CASSQEIAGVPHETQYF	TGTGCCAGCAGCCAAGAAATAGCGGGAGTCCCCCACGAGACCCAGTACTTC
-	TRBJ2-2	-	TRBV18	CASSSKWTEPNTGELFF	TGTGCCAGCTCCTCCAAATGGACGGAGCCGAACACCGGGGAGCTGTTTTTT
few	TRBJ1-1	TRBD1	TRBV20-1	CSASSSRGLTTEAFF	TGCAGTGCTAGTTCTTCCAGGGGGCTTACCACTGAAGCTTTCTTT
-	TRBJ2-5	TRBD2	TRBV2	CASSDASGSGTYQETQYF	TGTGCCAGCAGTGATGCTTCTGGGAGCGGGACGTACCAAGAGACCCAGTACTTC
-	TRBJ2-2	-	TRBV9	CASSVEGGAAGELFF	TGTGCCAGCAGCGTAGAGGGGGGAGCGGCCGGGGAGCTGTTTTTT
-	TRBJ1-1	TRBD1	TRBV18	CASSALGTGDTEAFF	TGTGCCAGCTCAGCACTCGGGACAGGCGACACTGAAGCTTTCTTT
many	TRBJ2-1	-	TRBV9	CASSVGVGSSYNEQFF	TGTGCCAGCAGCGTAGGCGTAGGCAGCTCCTACAATGAGCAGTTCTTC